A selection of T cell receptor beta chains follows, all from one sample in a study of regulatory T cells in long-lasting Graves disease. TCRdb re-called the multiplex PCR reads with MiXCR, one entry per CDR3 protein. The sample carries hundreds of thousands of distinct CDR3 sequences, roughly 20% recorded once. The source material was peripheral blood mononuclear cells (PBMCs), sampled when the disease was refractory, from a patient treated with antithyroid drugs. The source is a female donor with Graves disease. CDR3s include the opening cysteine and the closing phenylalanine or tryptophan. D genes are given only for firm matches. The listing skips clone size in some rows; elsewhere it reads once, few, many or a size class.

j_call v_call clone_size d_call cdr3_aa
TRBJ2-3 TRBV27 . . CASSPPYTDTQYF
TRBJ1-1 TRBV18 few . CASSLPERVGVEAFF
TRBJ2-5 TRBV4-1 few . CASSPGPYQETQYF
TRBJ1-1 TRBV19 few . CASSLGPRGMNTEAFF
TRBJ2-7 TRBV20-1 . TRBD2 CSARPGLGYEQYF
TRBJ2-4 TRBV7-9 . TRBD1 CASSPKPGQGKNIQYF
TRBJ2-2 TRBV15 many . CATRAQGGSGGELFF
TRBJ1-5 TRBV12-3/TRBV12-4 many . CASSSGPPDQPQHF
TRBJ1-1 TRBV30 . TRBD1 CAWRRDRGNTEAFF
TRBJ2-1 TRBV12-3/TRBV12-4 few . CASSVDRPNEQFF
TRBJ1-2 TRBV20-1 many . CSARDQEYGYTF
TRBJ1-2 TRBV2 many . CASRLGTPLGHGYTF
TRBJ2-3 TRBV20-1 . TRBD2 CSAREGWREWKDTQYF
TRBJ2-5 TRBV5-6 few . CASSGHQETQYF
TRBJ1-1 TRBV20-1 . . CSASGGGEAFF
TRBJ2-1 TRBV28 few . CASSLVQDPYNEQFF
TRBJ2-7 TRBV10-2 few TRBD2 CASSESKLASGSYEQYF
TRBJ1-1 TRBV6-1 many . CASSRPGPSGGAFF
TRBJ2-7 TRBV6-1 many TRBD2 CASKLVLAGESYEQYF
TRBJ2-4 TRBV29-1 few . CSVGRDPDIQYF
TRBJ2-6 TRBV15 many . CATSRDGSGANVLTF
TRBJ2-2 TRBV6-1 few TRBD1 CASRRQGWVGELFF
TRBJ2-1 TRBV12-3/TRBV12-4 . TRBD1 CASPSGTGGKNEQFF
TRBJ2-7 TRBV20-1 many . CSARDRAGTYEQYF
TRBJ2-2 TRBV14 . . CASSPMEGLEGTGELFF
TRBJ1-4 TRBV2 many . CASSGDLNEKLFF
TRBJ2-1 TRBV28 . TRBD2 CASRPTGTSSYNEQFF
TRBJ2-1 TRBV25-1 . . CASTHHNEQFF
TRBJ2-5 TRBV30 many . CAWSEGSRGETQYF
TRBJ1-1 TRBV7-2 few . CASSPGRNPQAFF
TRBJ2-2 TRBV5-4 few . CASRQEVTGELFF
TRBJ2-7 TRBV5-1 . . CASSPDPGGGFYQQYF
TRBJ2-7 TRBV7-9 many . CASSAFRHGSGAYEQYF
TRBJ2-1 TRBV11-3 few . CASSLAPGQEQFF
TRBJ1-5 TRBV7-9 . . CASTLPGQPYSNQPQHF
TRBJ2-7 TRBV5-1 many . CASSRGWGALNPYEQYF
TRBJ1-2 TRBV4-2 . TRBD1 CASSQEGPGQLNYGYTF
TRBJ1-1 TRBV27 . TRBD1 CASSLGPTGAEGAFF
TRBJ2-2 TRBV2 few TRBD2 CAVPPFETSGTTNTGELFF
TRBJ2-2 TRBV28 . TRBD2 CASTGLAGGITGELFF
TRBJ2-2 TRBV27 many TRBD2 CASSSDSGSVELFF
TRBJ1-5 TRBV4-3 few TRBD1 CASSLDGTGSNQPQHF